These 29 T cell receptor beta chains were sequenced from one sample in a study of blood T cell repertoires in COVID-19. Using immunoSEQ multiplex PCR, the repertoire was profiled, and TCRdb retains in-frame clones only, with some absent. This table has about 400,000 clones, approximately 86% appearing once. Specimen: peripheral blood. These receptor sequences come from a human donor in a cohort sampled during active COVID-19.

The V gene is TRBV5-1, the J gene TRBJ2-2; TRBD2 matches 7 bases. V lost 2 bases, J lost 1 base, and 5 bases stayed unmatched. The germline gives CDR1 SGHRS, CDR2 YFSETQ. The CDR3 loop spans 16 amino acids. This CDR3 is CASSFGLAVNTGELFF. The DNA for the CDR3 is TGCGCCAGCAGCTTCGGGCTAGCGGTGAACACCGGGGAGCTGTTTTTT.

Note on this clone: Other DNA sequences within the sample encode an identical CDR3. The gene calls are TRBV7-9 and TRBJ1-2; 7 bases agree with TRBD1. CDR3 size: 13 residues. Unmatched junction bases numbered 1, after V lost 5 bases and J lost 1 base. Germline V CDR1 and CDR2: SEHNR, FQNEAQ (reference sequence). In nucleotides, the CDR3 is TGTGCCAGCAGCAGACAGGGTAACTATGGCTACACCTTC. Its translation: CASSRQGNYGYTF.

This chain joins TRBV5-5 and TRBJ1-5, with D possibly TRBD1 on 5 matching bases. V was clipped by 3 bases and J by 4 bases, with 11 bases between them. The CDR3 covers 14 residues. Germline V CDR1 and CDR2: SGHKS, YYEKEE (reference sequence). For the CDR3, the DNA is TGTGCCAGCAGCTCCTCAGGGTTGAATCAGCCCCAGCATTTT. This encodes CASSSSGLNQPQHF. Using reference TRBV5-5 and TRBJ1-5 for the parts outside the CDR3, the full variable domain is DAGVTQSPTHLIKTRGQQVTLRCSPISGHKSVSWYQQVLGQGPQFIFQYYEKEERGRGNFPDRFSARQFPNYSSELNVNALLLGDSALYLCASSSSGLNQPQHFGDGTRLSIL.

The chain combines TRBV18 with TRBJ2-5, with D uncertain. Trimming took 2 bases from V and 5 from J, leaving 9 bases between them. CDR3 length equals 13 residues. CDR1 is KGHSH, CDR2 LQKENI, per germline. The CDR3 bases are TGTGCCAGCTCACCAACGGGTTGGGAGACCCAGTACTTC. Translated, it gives CASSPTGWETQYF.

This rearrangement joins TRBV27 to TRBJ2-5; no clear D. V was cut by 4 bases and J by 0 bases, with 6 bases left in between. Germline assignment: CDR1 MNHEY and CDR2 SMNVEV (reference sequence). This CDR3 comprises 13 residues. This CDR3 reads CASSSQYQETQYF. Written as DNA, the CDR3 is TGTGCCAGCAGTTCCCAGTACCAAGAGACCCAGTACTTC.

Here the CDR3 DNA reads TGTGCCAGCAGCGTAGACCGGAGATACGAGCAGTACTTC. Amino acid sequence: CASSVDRRYEQYF. The genes are TRBV11-1 and TRBJ2-7, with no clear D. The CDR3 consists of 13 residues. Between the trimmed V and J ends, which lost 5 bases and 4 bases, there was a span of 12 bases. From germline, CDR1 is SGHAT and CDR2 FQDESV (reference sequence).

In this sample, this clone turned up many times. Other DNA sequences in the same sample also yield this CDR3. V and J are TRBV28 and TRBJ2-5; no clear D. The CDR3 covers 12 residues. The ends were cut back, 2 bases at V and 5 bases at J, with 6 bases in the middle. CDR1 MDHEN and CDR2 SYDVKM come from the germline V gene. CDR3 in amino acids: CASSLRRETQYF. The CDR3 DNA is TGTGCCAGCAGTTTAAGGCGGGAGACCCAGTACTTC.

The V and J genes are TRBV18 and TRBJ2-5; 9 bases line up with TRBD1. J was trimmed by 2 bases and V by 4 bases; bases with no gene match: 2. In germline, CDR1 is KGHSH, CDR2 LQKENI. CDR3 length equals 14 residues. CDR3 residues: CASSLDRGQETQYF. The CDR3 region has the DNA TGTGCCAGCTCACTGGACAGGGGACAAGAGACCCAGTACTTC.

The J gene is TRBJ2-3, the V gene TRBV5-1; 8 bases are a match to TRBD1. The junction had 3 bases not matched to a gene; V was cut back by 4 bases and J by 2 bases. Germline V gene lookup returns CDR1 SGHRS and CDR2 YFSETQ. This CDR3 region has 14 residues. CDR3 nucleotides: TGCGCCAGCAGCAGGACAGGGACCACAGATACGCAGTATTTT. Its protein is CASSRTGTTDTQYF.

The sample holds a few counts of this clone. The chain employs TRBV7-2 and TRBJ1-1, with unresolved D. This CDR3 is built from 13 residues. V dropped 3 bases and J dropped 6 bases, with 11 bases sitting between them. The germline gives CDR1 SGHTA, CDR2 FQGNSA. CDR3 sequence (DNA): TGTGCCAGCAGCTTCGATCGGGAGGCTGAAGCTTTCTTT. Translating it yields CASSFDREAEAFF.

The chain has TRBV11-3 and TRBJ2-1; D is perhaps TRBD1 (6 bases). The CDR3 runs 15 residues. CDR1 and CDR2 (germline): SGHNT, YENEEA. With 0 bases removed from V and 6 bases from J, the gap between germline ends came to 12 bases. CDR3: CASSLDSTGSNEQFF. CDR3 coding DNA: TGTGCCAGCAGCTTAGATAGCACAGGGTCCAATGAGCAGTTCTTC.

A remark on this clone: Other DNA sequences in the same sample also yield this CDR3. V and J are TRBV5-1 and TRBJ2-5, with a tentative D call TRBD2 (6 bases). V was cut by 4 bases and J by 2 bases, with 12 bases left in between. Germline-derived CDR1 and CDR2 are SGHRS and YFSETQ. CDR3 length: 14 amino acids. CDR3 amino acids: CASSLGTVQETQYF. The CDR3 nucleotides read TGCGCCAGCAGCCTCGGGACTGTACAAGAGACCCAGTACTTC.

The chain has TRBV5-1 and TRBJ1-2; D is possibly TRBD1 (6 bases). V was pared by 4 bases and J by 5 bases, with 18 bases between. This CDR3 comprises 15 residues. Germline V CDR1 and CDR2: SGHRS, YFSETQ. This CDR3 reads CASSPYRDSPYGYTF. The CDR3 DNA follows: TGCGCCAGCAGCCCCTACAGGGATTCCCCTTATGGCTACACCTTC.

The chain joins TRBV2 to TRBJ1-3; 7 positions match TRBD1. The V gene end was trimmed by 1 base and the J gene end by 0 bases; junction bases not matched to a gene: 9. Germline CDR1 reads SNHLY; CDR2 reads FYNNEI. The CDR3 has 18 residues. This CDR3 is CASSEGDRALPSGNTIYF. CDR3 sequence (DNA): TGTGCCAGCAGTGAAGGAGACAGGGCCCTACCCTCTGGAAACACCATATATTTT.

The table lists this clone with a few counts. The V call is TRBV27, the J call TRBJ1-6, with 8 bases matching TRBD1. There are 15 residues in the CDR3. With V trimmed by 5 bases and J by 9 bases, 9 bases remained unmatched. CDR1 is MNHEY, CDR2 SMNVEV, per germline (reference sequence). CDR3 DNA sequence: TGTGCCAGCAGTCCAAACACAGGGGGGAGTTCACCCCTCCACTTT. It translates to CASSPNTGGSSPLHF.

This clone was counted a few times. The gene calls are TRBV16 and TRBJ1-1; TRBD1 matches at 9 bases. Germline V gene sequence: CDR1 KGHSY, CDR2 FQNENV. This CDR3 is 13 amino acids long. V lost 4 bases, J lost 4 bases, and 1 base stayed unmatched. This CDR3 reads CASSRDRATEAFF. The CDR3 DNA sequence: TGTGCCAGCAGCCGGGACAGGGCCACTGAAGCTTTCTTT.

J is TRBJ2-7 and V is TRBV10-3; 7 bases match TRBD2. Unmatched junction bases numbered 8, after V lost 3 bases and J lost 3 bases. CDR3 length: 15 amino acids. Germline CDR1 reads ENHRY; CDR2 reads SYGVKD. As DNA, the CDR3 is TGTGCCATCAGTGAATTGCGGGAGCTAGACTACGAGCAGTACTTC. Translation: CAISELRELDYEQYF.

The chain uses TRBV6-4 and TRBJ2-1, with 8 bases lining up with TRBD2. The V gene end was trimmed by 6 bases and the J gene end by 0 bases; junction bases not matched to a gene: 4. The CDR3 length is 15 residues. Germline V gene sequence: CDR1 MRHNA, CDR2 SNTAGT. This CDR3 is CASRPSGSSYNEQFF. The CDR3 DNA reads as TGTGCCAGCAGACCAAGCGGGAGCTCCTACAATGAGCAGTTCTTC.

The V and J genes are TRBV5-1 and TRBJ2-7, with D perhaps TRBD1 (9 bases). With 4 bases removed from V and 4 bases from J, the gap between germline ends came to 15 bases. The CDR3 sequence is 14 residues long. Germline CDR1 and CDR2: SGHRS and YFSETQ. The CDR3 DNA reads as TGCGCCAGCAGCCCGGGAGGGACAGGGTACGAGCAGTACTTC. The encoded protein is CASSPGGTGYEQYF.

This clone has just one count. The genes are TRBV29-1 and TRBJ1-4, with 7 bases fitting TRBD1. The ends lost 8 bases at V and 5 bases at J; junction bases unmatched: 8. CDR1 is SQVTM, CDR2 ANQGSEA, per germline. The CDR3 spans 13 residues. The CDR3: CSTGQAPNEKLFF. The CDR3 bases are TGCAGCACCGGACAGGCACCCAATGAAAAACTGTTTTTT.

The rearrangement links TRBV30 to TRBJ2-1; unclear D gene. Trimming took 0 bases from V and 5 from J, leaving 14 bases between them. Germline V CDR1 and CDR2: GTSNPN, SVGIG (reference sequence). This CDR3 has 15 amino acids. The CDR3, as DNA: TGTGCCTGGAGTGTATATACCGGGTTGGACAATGAGCAGTTCTTC. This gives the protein CAWSVYTGLDNEQFF.

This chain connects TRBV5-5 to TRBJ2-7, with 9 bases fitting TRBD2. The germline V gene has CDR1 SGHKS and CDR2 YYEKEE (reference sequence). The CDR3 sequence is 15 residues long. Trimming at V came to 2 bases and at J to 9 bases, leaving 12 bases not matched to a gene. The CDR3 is CASSFSSSGIIGQYF. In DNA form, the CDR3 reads TGTGCCAGCAGCTTCTCGTCTAGCGGGATCATAGGGCAGTACTTC.

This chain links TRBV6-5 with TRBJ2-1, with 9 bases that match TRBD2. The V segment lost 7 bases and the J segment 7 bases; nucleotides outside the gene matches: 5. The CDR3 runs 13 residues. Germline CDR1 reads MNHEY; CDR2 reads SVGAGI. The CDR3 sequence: CASKREVQNEQFF. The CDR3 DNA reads TGTGCCAGCAAGCGGGAGGTCCAGAATGAGCAGTTCTTC.

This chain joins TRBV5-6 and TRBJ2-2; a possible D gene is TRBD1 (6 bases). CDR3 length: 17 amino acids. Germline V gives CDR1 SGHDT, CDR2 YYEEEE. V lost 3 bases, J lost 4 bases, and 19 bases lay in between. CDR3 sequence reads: CASSWGLWGSGTGELFF. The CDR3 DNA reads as TGTGCCAGCAGCTGGGGGCTTTGGGGTTCGGGCACCGGGGAGCTGTTTTTT.

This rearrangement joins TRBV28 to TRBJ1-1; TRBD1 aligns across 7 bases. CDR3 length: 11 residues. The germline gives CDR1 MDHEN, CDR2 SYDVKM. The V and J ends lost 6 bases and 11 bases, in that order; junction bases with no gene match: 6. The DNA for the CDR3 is TGTGCCAGCAGCCAGGGACAGACGGCTTTCTTT. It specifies CASSQGQTAFF.

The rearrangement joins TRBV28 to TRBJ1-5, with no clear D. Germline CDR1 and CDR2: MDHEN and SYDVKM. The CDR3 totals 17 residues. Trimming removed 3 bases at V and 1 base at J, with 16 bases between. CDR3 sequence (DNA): TGTGCCAGCAGTTTCCAGTCGTCCTTTCAAAGCAATCAGCCCCAGCATTTT. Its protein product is CASSFQSSFQSNQPQHF. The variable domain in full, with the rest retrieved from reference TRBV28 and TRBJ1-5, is DVKVTQSSRYLVKRTGEKVFLECVQDMDHENMFWYRQDPGLGLRLIYFSYDVKMKEKGDIPEGYSVSREKKERFSLILESASTNQTSMYLCASSFQSSFQSNQPQHFGDGTRLSIL.

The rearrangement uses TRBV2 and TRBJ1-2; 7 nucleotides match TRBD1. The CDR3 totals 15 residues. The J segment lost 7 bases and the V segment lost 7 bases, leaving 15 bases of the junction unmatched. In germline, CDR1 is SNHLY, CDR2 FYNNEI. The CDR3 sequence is CASTLRGTESTGYTF. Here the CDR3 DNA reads TGTGCCAGCACCCTTCGGGGGACAGAGTCTACTGGCTACACCTTC.

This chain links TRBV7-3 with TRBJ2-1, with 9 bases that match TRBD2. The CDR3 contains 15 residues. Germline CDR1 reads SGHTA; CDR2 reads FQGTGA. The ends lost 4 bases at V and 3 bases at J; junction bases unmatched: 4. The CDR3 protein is CASSSRLADYNEQFF. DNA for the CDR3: TGTGCCAGCAGCTCCCGACTAGCGGACTACAATGAGCAGTTCTTC. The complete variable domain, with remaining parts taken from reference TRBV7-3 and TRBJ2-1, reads GAGVSQTPSNKVTEKGKYVELRCDPISGHTALYWYRQSLGQGPEFLIYFQGTGAADDSGLPNDRFFAVRPEGSVSTLKIQRTERGDSAVYLCASSSRLADYNEQFFGPGTRLTVL.

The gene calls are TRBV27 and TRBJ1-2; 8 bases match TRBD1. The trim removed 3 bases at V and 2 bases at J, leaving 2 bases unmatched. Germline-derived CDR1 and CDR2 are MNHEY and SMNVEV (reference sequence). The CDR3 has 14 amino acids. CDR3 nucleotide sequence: TGTGCCAGCAGTTTGGACAGGGACAACTATGGCTACACCTTC. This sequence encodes CASSLDRDNYGYTF.